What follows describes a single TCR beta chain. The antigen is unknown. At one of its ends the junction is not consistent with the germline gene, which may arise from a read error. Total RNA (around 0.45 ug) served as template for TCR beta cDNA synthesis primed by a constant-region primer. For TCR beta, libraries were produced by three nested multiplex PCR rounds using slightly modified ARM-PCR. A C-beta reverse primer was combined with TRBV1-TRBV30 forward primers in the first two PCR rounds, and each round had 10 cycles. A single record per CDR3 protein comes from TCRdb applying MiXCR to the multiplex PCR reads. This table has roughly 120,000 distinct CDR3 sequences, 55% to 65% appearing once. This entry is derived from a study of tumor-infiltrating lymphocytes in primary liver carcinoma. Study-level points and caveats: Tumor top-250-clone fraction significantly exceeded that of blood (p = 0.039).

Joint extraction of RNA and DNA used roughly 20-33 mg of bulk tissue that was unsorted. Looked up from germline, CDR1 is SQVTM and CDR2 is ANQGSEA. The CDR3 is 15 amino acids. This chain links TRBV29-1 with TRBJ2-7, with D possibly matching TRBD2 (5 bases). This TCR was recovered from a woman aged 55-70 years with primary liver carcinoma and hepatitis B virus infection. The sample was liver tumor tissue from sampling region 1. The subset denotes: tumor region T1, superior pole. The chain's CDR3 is CSVEDSGRGTYGQYF. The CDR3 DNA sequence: TGCAGCGTTGAAGATTCCGGACGGGGAACCTACGGGCAGTACTTC.